The clone carrying this T cell receptor (beta chain) showed up just once. Its cognate antigen is unknown. The sample originates from a study of metastatic and nonmetastatic thyroid tumors. TCRdb reprocessed the PCR reads via MiXCR. The repertoire holds 30,000 to 35,000 clones, with about a sixth as singletons. V was clipped by 3 bases and J by 10 bases; unmatched bases: 14. The CDR3 is 15 residues long. CDR1 is LGHDT and CDR2 is YNNKEL in the germline V gene (reference sequence). The entire patient cohort was treatment-naive prior to thyroid surgery. Whole-study findings and limits: According to reports, the diversity of TCR beta was significantly higher in malignant thyroid tumors than in benign nodules, and this held in both blood and tumor samples.

Sequencing was carried out using blood. The sequence derives from a female donor with papillary thyroid cancer or a benign thyroid nodule (not recorded which). Some clones in this sample may be carry-over from other donors' samples. The chain uses TRBV3-1 and TRBJ2-7; 8 nucleotides line up with TRBD2. The CDR3 nucleotides read TGTGCCAGCAGCCAGGCGACTAGCGTGAGTGCCGAACAGTACTTC. Translating gives CASSQATSVSAEQYF.